This T cell receptor (beta chain) was sequenced for a study of cytomegalovirus exposure and HLA in healthy donors. Study-level points and caveats: As confirmed in vitro, three CMV-associated chains were specific for CMV antigens.

V lost 2 bases and J lost 6; bases outside the gene matches: 2. CDR1 MNHEY and CDR2 SVGAGI come from the germline V gene. The CDR3 is 13 amino acids. The PCR made use of 60 Vbeta and 13 Jbeta primers. Repertoires were generated with immunoSEQ multiplex PCR, while TCRdb's copy carries only in-frame clones and drops some. The repertoire holds tens of thousands of clones, 65% to 85% seen once, with around 8.4% in the top ten. As for this clone: The antigen is not known.

The receptor was isolated from a young woman in good health and CMV-seropositive. The sequencing input was PBMCs. The chain combines TRBV6-5 with TRBJ1-1, with TRBD1 matching over 8 bases. As DNA, the CDR3 is TGTGCCAGCAGTTACGGACAGGGTTCTGAAGCTTTCTTT. This translates into CASSYGQGSEAFF.